A single sample gave rise to the 30 T cell receptor beta chains below, sequenced in a study of cytomegalovirus exposure and HLA in healthy donors. Only in-frame clones appear in the TCRdb table, and some are missing; sequencing was by immunoSEQ multiplex PCR. The sample carries tens of thousands of clones, 93% recorded once. Material: PBMCs. The receptors were gathered from a woman aged 18-29 years in good health and CMV-seronegative.

The chain joins TRBV28 to TRBJ1-5, with 8 bases that match TRBD1. With 5 bases clipped from V and 7 bases from J, the junction kept 7 bases outside the gene matches. Germline V gene sequence: CDR1 MDHEN, CDR2 SYDVKM. There are 14 residues in the CDR3. The CDR3 is CASSIDRGGQPQHF. CDR3 nucleotide sequence: TGTGCCAGCAGTATTGACAGGGGAGGACAGCCCCAGCATTTT.

The chain recombines TRBV27 with TRBJ1-1; 8 bases are a match to TRBD1. The germline V gene has CDR1 MNHEY and CDR2 SMNVEV (reference sequence). J was trimmed by 0 bases and V by 5 bases; bases with no gene match: 8. The CDR3 contains 16 residues. CDR3 coding DNA: TGTGCCAGCAGTGCAACCAGGGGGCCGATGAACACTGAAGCTTTCTTT. As protein: CASSATRGPMNTEAFF.

This chain uses TRBV5-5 with TRBJ2-7, with 7 bases identical to TRBD1. Germline CDR1 is SGHKS and CDR2 is YYEKEE (reference sequence). V dropped 2 bases and J dropped 6; count of bases not matched to a gene: 5. The CDR3 has 13 residues. The CDR3 coding sequence is TGTGCCAGCAGCTTCGGGACAGCGATCGAGCAGTACTTC. It yields the protein CASSFGTAIEQYF. Using reference TRBV5-5 and TRBJ2-7 for the parts outside the CDR3, the full variable domain is DAGVTQSPTHLIKTRGQQVTLRCSPISGHKSVSWYQQVLGQGPQFIFQYYEKEERGRGNFPDRFSARQFPNYSSELNVNALLLGDSALYLCASSFGTAIEQYFGPGTRLTVT.

The chain's CDR3 is CASSFTVAKNIQYF. In nucleotides, the CDR3 is TGTGCCAGCAGCTTTACGGTAGCCAAAAACATTCAGTACTTC. This rearrangement joins TRBV7-2 to TRBJ2-4; D not resolved. Trimming took off 3 bases at V and 0 bases at J, with 6 bases between the two ends. The CDR3 runs to 14 residues. Germline V lookup: CDR1 SGHTA, CDR2 FQGNSA.

The chain employs TRBV28 and TRBJ2-5; D is uncertain. Germline V lookup: CDR1 MDHEN, CDR2 SYDVKM. The ends were cut back, 6 bases at V and 5 bases at J, with 7 bases in the middle. The CDR3 runs to 11 residues. The chain's CDR3 is CASSQRETQYF. The CDR3 DNA sequence: TGTGCCAGCAGCCAGAGGGAGACCCAGTACTTC.

CDR3 protein: CASSSTGGSPDTQYF. The DNA for the CDR3 is TGCGCCAGCAGCTCCACAGGGGGCAGCCCAGATACGCAGTATTTT. The gene calls are TRBV5-1 and TRBJ2-3; 9 bases align to TRBD1. J was trimmed by 4 bases and V by 3 bases; bases with no gene match: 6. Germline V gene sequence: CDR1 SGHRS, CDR2 YFSETQ. The CDR3 loop spans 15 amino acids.

The V call is TRBV6-5, the J call TRBJ2-7; 10 nucleotides align to TRBD2. CDR3 size: 13 residues. Per the germline V gene, CDR1 is MNHEY and CDR2 is SVGAGI. Trimming at V came to 5 bases and at J to 3 bases, leaving 1 base not matched to a gene. The CDR3: CASSSGRVYEQYF. The CDR3 bases are TGTGCCAGCAGTAGCGGGAGGGTCTACGAGCAGTACTTC.

The chain couples TRBV6-1 to TRBJ1-1; D is possibly TRBD1 (6 bases). Germline CDR1 and CDR2: MNHNS and SASEGT. V lost 4 bases and J lost 3, with 9 bases in between. The CDR3 runs to 13 residues. The CDR3: CASSGTVYTEAFF. The CDR3 DNA sequence: TGTGCCAGCAGTGGGACAGTTTACACTGAAGCTTTCTTT.

The chain joins TRBV6-5 to TRBJ1-5; a possible D gene is TRBD1 (5 bases). V lost 6 bases and J 0 bases, leaving 12 bases between the germline ends. Germline CDR1 reads MNHEY; CDR2 reads SVGAGI. The CDR3 length is 15 residues. CDR3 loop: CASSLYQGSNQPQHF. The CDR3 DNA sequence: TGTGCCAGCAGCTTATACCAGGGTAGCAATCAGCCCCAGCATTTT.

The chain uses TRBV6-1 and TRBJ1-2; D is unresolved. The CDR3 has 14 amino acids. The germline CDR1 and CDR2 sequences are MNHNS and SASEGT. With 4 bases removed from V and 10 bases from J, the gap between germline ends came to 19 bases. CDR3 DNA: TGTGCCAGCAGTGGATTAACGAGTGTCACTCACTACACCTTC. Encoded protein: CASSGLTSVTHYTF.

V is TRBV28 and J is TRBJ1-6, with a tentative D call TRBD1 (5 bases). CDR3 length: 16 residues. V was cut by 7 bases and J by 7 bases, with 20 bases left in between. CDR1 MDHEN and CDR2 SYDVKM come from the germline V gene. CDR3 sequence reads: CASINGQGLGNSPLHF. CDR3 DNA: TGTGCCAGCATTAATGGGCAGGGTTTAGGGAATTCACCCCTCCACTTT.

V is TRBV2 and J is TRBJ2-1; the match to TRBD2 covers 8 bases. The CDR3 runs to 17 residues. The junction had 13 bases not matched to a gene; V was cut back by 7 bases and J by 2 bases. Germline V CDR1 and CDR2: SNHLY, FYNNEI. CDR3 in DNA: TGTGCCAGCATGGGAAGAGCGGGGGCCACCACCTACAATGAGCAGTTCTTC. Translated: CASMGRAGATTYNEQFF. The full variable domain, in which reference TRBV2 and TRBJ2-1 provide the parts outside the CDR3, is EPEVTQTPSHQVTQMGQEVILRCVPISNHLYFYWYRQILGQKVEFLVSFYNNEISEKSEIFDDQFSVERPDGSNFTLKIRSTKLEDSAMYFCASMGRAGATTYNEQFFGPGTRLTVL.

The rearrangement joins TRBV5-5 to TRBJ2-3; D might be TRBD1 (5 bases). V shed 2 bases and J shed 6 bases, with 16 bases lying between them. The germline V gene encodes CDR1 SGHKS and CDR2 YYEKEE (reference sequence). The CDR3 is made up of 15 amino acids. CDR3: CASSFRTASGDTQYF. Here the CDR3 DNA reads TGTGCCAGCAGCTTCCGGACGGCTTCAGGGGATACGCAGTATTTT.

The chain employs TRBV28 and TRBJ1-5; D is ambiguous. This CDR3 has 13 amino acids. CDR1 MDHEN and CDR2 SYDVKM come from the germline V gene. Deletions cut 2 bases from V and 4 bases from J, with 6 bases between. The CDR3 protein is CASSLLQNQPQHF. CDR3 nucleotide sequence: TGTGCCAGCAGTTTACTACAGAATCAGCCCCAGCATTTT. Full variable domain (remainder filled in from reference TRBV28 and TRBJ1-5): DVKVTQSSRYLVKRTGEKVFLECVQDMDHENMFWYRQDPGLGLRLIYFSYDVKMKEKGDIPEGYSVSREKKERFSLILESASTNQTSMYLCASSLLQNQPQHFGDGTRLSIL.

As to this clone: This could be a read error, since a much larger clone is one nucleotide away. This rearrangement joins TRBV7-9 to TRBJ2-2; 10 positions agree with TRBD2. The junction had 0 bases not matched to a gene; V was cut back by 7 bases and J by 1 base. Germline V gene lookup returns CDR1 SEHNR and CDR2 FQNEAQ (reference sequence). The CDR3 is 14 residues long. The CDR3 sequence: CASTSGGNTGELFF. CDR3 sequence (DNA): TGTGCCAGCACTAGCGGGGGGAACACCGGGGAGCTGTTTTTT.

The CDR3 bases are TGCGCCAGCAGCTTGGTCTCGGGACAGGGGGCGAAGAACACTGAAGCTTTCTTT. Its protein is CASSLVSGQGAKNTEAFF. V is TRBV5-1 and J is TRBJ1-1; 12 bases line up with TRBD1. CDR1 SGHRS and CDR2 YFSETQ come from the germline V gene. The junction had 7 bases not matched to a gene; V was cut back by 0 bases and J by 1 base. The CDR3 totals 18 residues.

This chain uses TRBV6-4 with TRBJ2-3; TRBD2 matches 7 bases. Germline CDR1 MRHNA, CDR2 SNTAGT. This CDR3 spans 14 amino acids. The ends lost 4 bases at V and 2 bases at J; junction bases unmatched: 3. The DNA of the CDR3 is TGTGCCAGCAGTGTAGGGAGGGACACAGATACGCAGTATTTT. Residues: CASSVGRDTDTQYF.

The V call is TRBV28, the J call TRBJ1-4, with a tentative D call TRBD1 (6 bases). Germline-derived CDR1 and CDR2 are MDHEN and SYDVKM. Trimming pared 6 bases from V and 8 bases from J, leaving 13 bases between. The CDR3 sequence is 13 residues long. The CDR3 protein is CASRPGQNEKLFF. CDR3 DNA sequence: TGTGCCAGCAGACCGGGACAAAACGAAAAACTGTTTTTT. The full variable domain, its missing parts supplied by reference TRBV28 and TRBJ1-4, is DVKVTQSSRYLVKRTGEKVFLECVQDMDHENMFWYRQDPGLGLRLIYFSYDVKMKEKGDIPEGYSVSREKKERFSLILESASTNQTSMYLCASRPGQNEKLFFGSGTQLSVL.

The rearrangement joins TRBV6-6 to TRBJ2-1, with 9 bases that match TRBD1. The V gene's germline CDR1 is MNHNY and CDR2 SVGAGI (reference sequence). The CDR3 sequence is 15 residues long. The J segment lost 4 bases and the V segment lost 6 bases, leaving 7 bases of the junction unmatched. CDR3 sequence: CASSYRGQGYNEQFF. In DNA, the CDR3 is TGTGCCAGCAGCTATAGGGGACAGGGATACAATGAGCAGTTCTTC.

The chain links TRBV11-2 to TRBJ1-3; D is undetermined. The germline CDR1 and CDR2 sequences are SGHAT and FQNNGV. CDR3 length: 17 amino acids. V was clipped by 0 bases and J by 1 base, with 13 bases between them. The CDR3 protein is CASSLDGRTPSGNTIYF. CDR3 DNA: TGTGCCAGCAGCTTAGATGGGCGCACTCCTTCTGGAAACACCATATATTTT.

This clone appeared a single time. The chain links TRBV5-1 to TRBJ2-5, with D possibly matching TRBD2 (5 bases). The length of the CDR3 is 13 residues. The V end lost 1 base, the J end lost 3 bases, and 7 bases lay between the germline ends. The germline V gene has CDR1 SGHRS and CDR2 YFSETQ. The CDR3 DNA reads TGCGCCAGCAGCTTGCCGGGAAAAGAGACCCAGTACTTC. This codes for CASSLPGKETQYF.

The CDR3 nucleotides are TGTGCCAGCAGGCGACAGGGTACCGGGGAGCTGTTTTTT. Encoded protein: CASRRQGTGELFF. This sequence joins TRBV11-3 and TRBJ2-2; TRBD1 agrees at 7 bases. The germline V gene has CDR1 SGHNT and CDR2 YENEEA. J lost 5 bases, V lost 6 bases, and 3 bases had no gene match. This CDR3 contains 13 residues. The full variable domain, its missing parts supplied by reference TRBV11-3 and TRBJ2-2, is EAGVVQSPRYKIIEKKQPVAFWCNPISGHNTLYWYLQNLGQGPELLIRYENEEAVDDSQLPKDRFSAERLKGVDSTLKIQPAELGDSAVYLCASRRQGTGELFFGEGSRLTVL.

The chain links TRBV10-3 to TRBJ2-1, with 10 bases identical to TRBD2. Germline CDR1 is ENHRY and CDR2 is SYGVKD. J was trimmed by 5 bases and V by 10 bases; bases with no gene match: 5. This CDR3 is 13 amino acids long. The CDR3 reads CATERGGNNEQFF. CDR3 sequence (DNA): TGTGCCACCGAGCGGGGGGGGAACAATGAGCAGTTCTTC.

The chain joins TRBV18 to TRBJ1-2; D call uncertain. CDR3 length equals 13 residues. CDR1 KGHSH and CDR2 LQKENI come from the germline V gene. V lost 3 bases and J 3 bases, leaving 8 bases between the germline ends. The DNA of the CDR3 is TGTGCCAGCTCACCTTCAGAGGACTATGGCTACACCTTC. Its protein product is CASSPSEDYGYTF.

The V call is TRBV28, the J call TRBJ1-5, with 8 bases identical to TRBD1. The germline gives CDR1 MDHEN, CDR2 SYDVKM. The CDR3 is 14 residues long. With V trimmed by 6 bases and J by 2 bases, 3 bases remained unmatched. CDR3: CASRKTGGNQPQHF. The DNA of the CDR3 is TGTGCCAGCAGGAAGACAGGGGGCAATCAGCCCCAGCATTTT.

The chain joins TRBV9 to TRBJ2-2; 9 bases fit TRBD1. CDR3 length: 15 residues. The V and J ends lost 0 bases and 6 bases, in that order; junction bases with no gene match: 3. The germline V gene encodes CDR1 SGDLS and CDR2 YYNGEE. The CDR3 DNA reads TGTGCCAGCAGCGTAGACCGGGACAGGGCCGGGGAGCTGTTTTTT. Translated: CASSVDRDRAGELFF.

A few counts support this clone. The V call is TRBV7-8, the J call TRBJ2-3; 8 bases align to TRBD1. CDR3 length: 14 amino acids. The trim removed 3 bases at V and 5 bases at J, leaving 4 bases unmatched. CDR1 and CDR2 (germline): SGHVS, FQNEAQ. CDR3 DNA: TGTGCCAGCAGCTTTCGCACAGGGGGAGATACGCAGTATTTT. Amino acid sequence: CASSFRTGGDTQYF.

The count of this clone is one. The genes are TRBV6-1 and TRBJ2-7, with TRBD1 matching 7 bases. Germline-derived CDR1 and CDR2 are MNHNS and SASEGT. V dropped 6 bases and J dropped 6; count of bases not matched to a gene: 11. The CDR3 spans 14 residues. The CDR3 region is CASREPGQNLEQYF. The DNA of the CDR3 is TGTGCCAGCAGAGAACCGGGACAGAATCTCGAGCAGTACTTC.

The CDR3 loop is CASSPREGWNTEAFF. Written as DNA, the CDR3 is TGTGCCAGCAGCCCCCGCGAGGGATGGAACACTGAAGCTTTCTTT. The chain carries TRBV9 and TRBJ1-1; D gene uncertain. V lost 4 bases, J lost 1 base, and 14 bases lay in between. Germline CDR1 SGDLS, CDR2 YYNGEE. This CDR3 comprises 15 residues. The whole variable domain, filled in from reference TRBV9 and TRBJ1-1, reads DSGVTQTPKHLITATGQRVTLRCSPRSGDLSVYWYQQSLDQGLQFLIQYYNGEERAKGNILERFSAQQFPDLHSELNLSSLELGDSALYFCASSPREGWNTEAFFGQGTRLTVV.

This sequence joins TRBV28 and TRBJ1-2; maybe TRBD1 (6 bases). This CDR3 is 14 amino acids long. Trimming took off 1 base at V and 8 bases at J, with 14 bases between the two ends. Germline V gives CDR1 MDHEN, CDR2 SYDVKM. The CDR3 region is CASSLFGGSKGYTF. CDR3 coding DNA: TGTGCCAGCAGTTTATTTGGGGGCTCTAAAGGCTACACCTTC.